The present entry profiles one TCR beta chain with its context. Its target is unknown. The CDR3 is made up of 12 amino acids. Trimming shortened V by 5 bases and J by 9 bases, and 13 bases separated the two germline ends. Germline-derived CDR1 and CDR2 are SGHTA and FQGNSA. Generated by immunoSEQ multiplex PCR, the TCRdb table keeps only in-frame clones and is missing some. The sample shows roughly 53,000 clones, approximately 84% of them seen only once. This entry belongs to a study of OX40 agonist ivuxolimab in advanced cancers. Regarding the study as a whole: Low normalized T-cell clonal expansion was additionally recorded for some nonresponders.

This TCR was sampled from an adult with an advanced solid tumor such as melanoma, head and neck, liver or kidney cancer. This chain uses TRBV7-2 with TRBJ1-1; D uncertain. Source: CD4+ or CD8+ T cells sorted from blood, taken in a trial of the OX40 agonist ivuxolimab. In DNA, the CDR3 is TGTGCCAGCAGCCTAGGGAGGGCCCAAGCTTTCTTT. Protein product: CASSLGRAQAFF. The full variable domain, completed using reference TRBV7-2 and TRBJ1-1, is GAGVSQSPSNKVTEKGKDVELRCDPISGHTALYWYRQSLGQGLEFLIYFQGNSAPDKSGLPSDRFSAERTGGSVSTLTIQRTQQEDSAVYLCASSLGRAQAFFGQGTRLTVV.